Sequencing of this T cell receptor beta chain was carried out in a study of multiple sclerosis patients with progressive multifocal leukoencephalopathy. The germline CDR1 and CDR2 sequences are SEHNR and FQNEAQ (reference sequence). There are 14 residues in the CDR3. The J segment lost 6 bases and the V segment lost 2 bases, leaving 3 bases of the junction unmatched. Repertoires were generated with immunoSEQ multiplex PCR, while TCRdb's copy carries only in-frame clones and drops some. The sample contains tens of thousands of clones, over 90% of which appear only once. Time point denoted: before natalizumab initiation. Every listed patient previously received interferon beta; all PML patients were women.

This TCR derives from a man between 25 and 39 years old with multiple sclerosis. V is TRBV7-9 and J is TRBJ2-1; 8 bases are a match to TRBD2. Sequenced sample: PBMCs. The CDR3 loop is CASSLTGTSNEQFF. As DNA, the CDR3 is TGTGCCAGCAGCTTAACAGGGACTAGCAATGAGCAGTTCTTC.